The rows below give T cell receptor beta chains drawn from one sample of a study of response to subunit inactivated influenza vaccine. TCRdb itself ran the RT-PCR reads through MiXCR, one entry per CDR3 protein. The repertoire holds some 800,000 distinct CDR3 sequences, 21% seen once, with 10% in the top ten. The input for sequencing was PBMCs from blood, taken roughly 5 days after vaccination. All receptors come from a middle-aged man who received an inactivated influenza vaccine. Each CDR3 is given with its conserved first and last residue. The order of the fields is J gene, V gene, CDR3 protein.

TRBJ2-6	TRBV14	CASSHLSSGAGANVLTF
TRBJ1-3	TRBV7-9	CASSSTASGNTIYF
TRBJ2-7	TRBV4-2	CASSQGGLDAYEQYF
TRBJ2-5	TRBV7-2	CASRQGTAIQETQYF
TRBJ2-2	TRBV10-3	CAISGGDPKVRELFF
TRBJ2-7	TRBV5-1	CASSETFPNSYEQYF
TRBJ1-5	TRBV20-1	CSARRDGYSNQPQHF
TRBJ2-2	TRBV29-1	CSVGIVTGELFF
TRBJ2-7	TRBV20-1	CSAHNPGQPSYEQYF
TRBJ1-2	TRBV18	CASSTRLLGTGVGYTF
TRBJ2-2	TRBV5-1	CASSSGSTGELFF
TRBJ2-1	TRBV21-1	CASSKEDRASGSTEQFF
TRBJ2-7	TRBV6-2/TRBV6-3	CASHLTGGTSYEQYF
TRBJ2-3	TRBV7-3	CASSKGLTRSTDTQYF
TRBJ2-5	TRBV3-1	CASSHKEGWYQETQYF
TRBJ1-2	TRBV29-1	CSVDLGQWDGYTF
TRBJ2-5	TRBV9	CASSVSALGETQYF
TRBJ2-5	TRBV11-2	CASSRGAQETQYF
TRBJ2-1	TRBV10-3	CAINPGQGDNEQFF
TRBJ1-4	TRBV5-1	CASSREGINEKLFF
TRBJ2-1	TRBV24-1	CATSDRTGPSYNEQFF
TRBJ2-3	TRBV9	CASSVFGAGVTDTQYF
TRBJ1-1	TRBV6-1	CASRPGTTNTEAFF
TRBJ2-4	TRBV11-2	CASSLDFPRPGQGVAKNIQYF
TRBJ2-7	TRBV4-1	CASSHDGGADEQYF
TRBJ2-2	TRBV5-1	CASSLTMGVNTGELFF
TRBJ2-7	TRBV7-2	CASSLVPHSVLYEQYF
TRBJ1-5	TRBV5-4	CASSLDPGGNQPQHF
TRBJ2-7	TRBV19	CASSPDYNYEQYF
TRBJ2-1	TRBV6-2/TRBV6-3	CASSYSRQLAGIIYNEQFF
TRBJ2-1	TRBV11-2	CASSRETGRIKFF
TRBJ2-3	TRBV7-2	CASSPRIDTQYF
TRBJ2-7	TRBV20-1	CSARPGRLAGGLSYEQYF
TRBJ2-7	TRBV27	CASSLFPGTAYEQYF
TRBJ1-1	TRBV7-3	CASSLTAGLDTEAFF
TRBJ2-1	TRBV12-3/TRBV12-4	CASSLIPSGRNEQFF
TRBJ2-3	TRBV20-1	CSASPQGAIGTDTQYF
TRBJ1-1	TRBV12-3/TRBV12-4	CASRRDTLEAFF
TRBJ2-4	TRBV10-3	CAISDRVAGEKEAKNIQYF
TRBJ1-1	TRBV7-9	CASSLGQPIGTEAFF
TRBJ2-1	TRBV12-5	CASGSGTGGYNEQFF
TRBJ2-7	TRBV6-2/TRBV6-3	CASSSPGPPIYF
TRBJ2-7	TRBV6-1	CASSELAGRSYEQYF
TRBJ1-2	TRBV10-3	CATVSRESSIYGYTF
TRBJ2-5	TRBV4-1	CASRATGGAQYF
TRBJ2-2	TRBV6-5	CASSSQGGNTGELFF
TRBJ2-5	TRBV11-2	CASSLVGGVQETQYF
TRBJ2-4	TRBV5-1	CASSLAGDKNIQYF
TRBJ1-5	TRBV6-2/TRBV6-3	CASSYRYEFWVSGTSQPQHF
TRBJ1-2	TRBV4-2	CASSQRPGTDYGYTF
TRBJ2-1	TRBV7-9	CASSPGTGTVQFF
TRBJ2-1	TRBV6-4	CASSVWGGDNEQFF
TRBJ1-5	TRBV28	CASRAIGQSSNQPQHF
TRBJ1-4	TRBV20-1	CSASPRGRTNEKLFF
TRBJ1-1	TRBV20-1	CSASLRSLGEAFF
TRBJ2-1	TRBV2	CASSERDRSYNEQFF